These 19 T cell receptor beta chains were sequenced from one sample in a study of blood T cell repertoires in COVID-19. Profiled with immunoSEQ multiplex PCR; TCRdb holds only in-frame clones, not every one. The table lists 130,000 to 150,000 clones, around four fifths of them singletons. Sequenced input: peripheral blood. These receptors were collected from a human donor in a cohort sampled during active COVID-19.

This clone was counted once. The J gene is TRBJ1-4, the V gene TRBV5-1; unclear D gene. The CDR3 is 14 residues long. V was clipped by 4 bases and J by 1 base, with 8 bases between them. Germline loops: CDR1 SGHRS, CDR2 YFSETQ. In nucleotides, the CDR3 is TGCGCCAGCAGCCAAGCTCAAACTAATGAAAAACTGTTTTTT. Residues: CASSQAQTNEKLFF.

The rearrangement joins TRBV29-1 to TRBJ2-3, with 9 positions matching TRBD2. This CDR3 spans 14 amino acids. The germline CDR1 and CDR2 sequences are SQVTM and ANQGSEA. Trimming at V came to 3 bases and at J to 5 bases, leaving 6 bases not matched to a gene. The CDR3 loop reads CSVDRGGAGDTQYF. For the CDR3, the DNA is TGCAGCGTTGACCGCGGGGGGGCTGGAGATACGCAGTATTTT.

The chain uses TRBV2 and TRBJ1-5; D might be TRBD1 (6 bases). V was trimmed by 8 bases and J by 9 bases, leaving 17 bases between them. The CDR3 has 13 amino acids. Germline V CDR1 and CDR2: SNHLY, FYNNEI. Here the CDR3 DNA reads TGTGCCAGCGAGGGGGACCCCCGCCGGCCCCAGCATTTT. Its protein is CASEGDPRRPQHF.

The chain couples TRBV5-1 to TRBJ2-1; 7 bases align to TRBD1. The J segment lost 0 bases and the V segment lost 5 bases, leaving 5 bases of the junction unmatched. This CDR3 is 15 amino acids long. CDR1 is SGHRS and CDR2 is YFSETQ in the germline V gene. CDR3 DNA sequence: TGCGCCAGCAGAACTAGACAGGGCTCCTACAATGAGCAGTTCTTC. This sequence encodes CASRTRQGSYNEQFF.

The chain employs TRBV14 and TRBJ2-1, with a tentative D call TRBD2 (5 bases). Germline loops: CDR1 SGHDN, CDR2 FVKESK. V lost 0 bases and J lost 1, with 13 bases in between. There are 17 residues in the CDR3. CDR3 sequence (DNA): TGTGCCAGCAGCCAAGATAGAAGCGGTTTTTCCTACAATGAGCAGTTCTTC. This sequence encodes CASSQDRSGFSYNEQFF. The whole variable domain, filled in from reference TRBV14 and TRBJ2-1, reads EAGVTQFPSHSVIEKGQTVTLRCDPISGHDNLYWYRRVMGKEIKFLLHFVKESKQDESGMPNNRFLAERTGGTYSTLKVQPAELEDSGVYFCASSQDRSGFSYNEQFFGPGTRLTVL.

The CDR3 coding sequence is TGTGCCACCAGCGGTTTGGTGGACAGGGGGCGGACCGGGGAGCTGTTTTTT. Translating it yields CATSGLVDRGRTGELFF. V gene TRBV15 combines with J gene TRBJ2-2; 11 bases are shared with TRBD1. The CDR3 sequence is 17 residues long. From germline, CDR1 is LNHNV and CDR2 YYDKDF (reference sequence). Trimming at V came to 5 bases and at J to 5 bases, leaving 10 bases not matched to a gene.

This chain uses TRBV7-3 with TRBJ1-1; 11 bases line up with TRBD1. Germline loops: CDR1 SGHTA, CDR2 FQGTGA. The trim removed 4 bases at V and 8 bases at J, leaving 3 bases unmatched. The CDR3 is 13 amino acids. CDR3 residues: CASSSRTGGEAFF. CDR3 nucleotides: TGTGCCAGCAGCTCACGGACAGGGGGCGAAGCTTTCTTT. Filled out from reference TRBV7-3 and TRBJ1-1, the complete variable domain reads GAGVSQTPSNKVTEKGKYVELRCDPISGHTALYWYRQSLGQGPEFLIYFQGTGAADDSGLPNDRFFAVRPEGSVSTLKIQRTERGDSAVYLCASSSRTGGEAFFGQGTRLTVV.

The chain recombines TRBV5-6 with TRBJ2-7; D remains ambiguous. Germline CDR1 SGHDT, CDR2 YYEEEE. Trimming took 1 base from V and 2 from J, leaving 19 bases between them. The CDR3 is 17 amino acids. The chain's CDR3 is CASSLRLRHAWAYEQYF. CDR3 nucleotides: TGTGCCAGCAGCTTGCGTTTGAGGCACGCTTGGGCCTACGAGCAGTACTTC.

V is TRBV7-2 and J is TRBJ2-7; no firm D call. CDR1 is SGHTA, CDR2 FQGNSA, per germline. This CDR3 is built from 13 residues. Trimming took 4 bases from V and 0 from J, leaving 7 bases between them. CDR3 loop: CASSSSSSYEQYF. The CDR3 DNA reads TGTGCCAGCAGCTCCTCCAGCTCCTACGAGCAGTACTTC.

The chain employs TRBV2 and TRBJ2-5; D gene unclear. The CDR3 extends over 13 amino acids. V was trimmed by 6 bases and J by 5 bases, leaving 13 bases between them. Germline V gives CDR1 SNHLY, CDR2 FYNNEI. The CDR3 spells CASSVRPRETQYF. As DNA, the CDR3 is TGTGCCAGCAGCGTCCGTCCTCGGGAGACCCAGTACTTC.

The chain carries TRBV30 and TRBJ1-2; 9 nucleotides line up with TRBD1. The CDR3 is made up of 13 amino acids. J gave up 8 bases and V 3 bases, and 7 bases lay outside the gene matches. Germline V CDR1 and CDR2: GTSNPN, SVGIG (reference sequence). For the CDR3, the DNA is TGTGCCTGGAGAGCGACAGGGGGTTGGGGCTACACCTTC. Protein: CAWRATGGWGYTF.

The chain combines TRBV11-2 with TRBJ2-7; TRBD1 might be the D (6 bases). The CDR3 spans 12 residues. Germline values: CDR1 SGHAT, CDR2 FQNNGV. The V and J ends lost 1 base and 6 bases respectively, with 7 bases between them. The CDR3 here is CASSLGGGEQYF. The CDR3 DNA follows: TGTGCCAGCAGCTTAGGAGGGGGCGAGCAGTACTTC.

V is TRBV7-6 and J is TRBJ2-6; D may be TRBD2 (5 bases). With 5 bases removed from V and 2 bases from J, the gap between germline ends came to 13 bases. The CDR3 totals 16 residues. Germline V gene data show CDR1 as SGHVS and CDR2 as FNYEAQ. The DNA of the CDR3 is TGTGCCAGCAGCCTAAGTCGGGGAGCTGGGGCCAACGTCCTGACTTTC. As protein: CASSLSRGAGANVLTF.

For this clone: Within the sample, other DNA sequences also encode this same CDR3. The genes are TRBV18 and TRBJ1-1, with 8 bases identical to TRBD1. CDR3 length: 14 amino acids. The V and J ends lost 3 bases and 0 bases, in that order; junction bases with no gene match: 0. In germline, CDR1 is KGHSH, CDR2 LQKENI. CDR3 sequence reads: CASSPGQVNTEAFF. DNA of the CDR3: TGTGCCAGCTCACCGGGACAGGTGAACACTGAAGCTTTCTTT.

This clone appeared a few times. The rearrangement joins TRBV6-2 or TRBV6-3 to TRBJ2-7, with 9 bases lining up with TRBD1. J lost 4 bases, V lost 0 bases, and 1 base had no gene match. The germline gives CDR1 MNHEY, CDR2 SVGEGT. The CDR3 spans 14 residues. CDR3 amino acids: CASSYSGQGYEQYF. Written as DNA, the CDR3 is TGTGCCAGCAGTTACTCGGGACAGGGTTACGAGCAGTACTTC.

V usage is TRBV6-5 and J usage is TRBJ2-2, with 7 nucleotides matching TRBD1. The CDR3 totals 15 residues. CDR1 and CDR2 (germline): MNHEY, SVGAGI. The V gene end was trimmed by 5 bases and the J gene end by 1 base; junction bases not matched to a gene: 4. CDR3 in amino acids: CASSPDRVNTGELFF. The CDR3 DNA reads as TGTGCCAGCAGTCCCGACAGGGTGAACACCGGGGAGCTGTTTTTT.

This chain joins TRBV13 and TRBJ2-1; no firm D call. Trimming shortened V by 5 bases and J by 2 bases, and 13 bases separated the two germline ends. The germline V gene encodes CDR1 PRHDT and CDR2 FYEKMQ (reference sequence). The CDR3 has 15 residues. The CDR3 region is CASSPKTPTYNEQFF. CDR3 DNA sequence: TGTGCCAGCAGCCCCAAGACACCGACCTACAATGAGCAGTTCTTC.

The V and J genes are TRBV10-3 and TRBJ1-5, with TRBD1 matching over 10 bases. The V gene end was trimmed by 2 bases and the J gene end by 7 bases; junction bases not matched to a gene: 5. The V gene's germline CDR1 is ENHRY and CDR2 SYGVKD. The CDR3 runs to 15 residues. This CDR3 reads CAISEGDRGQQPQHF. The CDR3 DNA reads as TGTGCCATCAGTGAGGGGGACAGGGGACAACAGCCCCAGCATTTT.

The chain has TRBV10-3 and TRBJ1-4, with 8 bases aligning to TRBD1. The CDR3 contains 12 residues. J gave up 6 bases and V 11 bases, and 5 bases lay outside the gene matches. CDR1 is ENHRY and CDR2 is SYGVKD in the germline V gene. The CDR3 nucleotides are TGTGCCCATGGACAGGGCGATGAAAAACTGTTTTTT. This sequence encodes CAHGQGDEKLFF.